The 11 T cell receptor beta chains in this list originate from one sample, sequenced in a study of PD-1 blockade in classical Hodgkin lymphoma. After autologous stem cell transplantation all patients relapsed, and prior brentuximab vedotin exposure differed between cohorts. The repertoire was sequenced with immunoSEQ multiplex PCR; TCRdb's copy has only in-frame clones and lacks some. This sample has 50,000 or so clones, with 73% found just once. The sequencing here drew on peripheral blood mononuclear cells (PBMCs), taken before the second cycle of nivolumab. Receptors were obtained from a human donor with classical Hodgkin lymphoma.

V is TRBV7-9 and J is TRBJ2-1; 13 bases agree with TRBD2. Per the germline V gene, CDR1 is SEHNR and CDR2 is FQNEAQ (reference sequence). The CDR3 is 15 amino acids. Trimming removed 2 bases from V and 8 bases from J; junction bases left unmatched: 3. This CDR3 reads CASSLRGLAGHEQFF. In DNA, the CDR3 is TGTGCCAGCAGCTTAAGGGGACTAGCGGGACATGAGCAGTTCTTC.

The rearrangement uses TRBV29-1 and TRBJ2-5; the D is unclear. The CDR3 extends over 13 amino acids. The germline V gene has CDR1 SQVTM and CDR2 ANQGSEA. V shed 4 bases and J shed 5 bases, with 14 bases lying between them. CDR3 region: CSVGAPQSETQYF. Written as DNA, the CDR3 is TGCAGCGTTGGGGCACCTCAGTCGGAGACCCAGTACTTC.

The chain carries TRBV6-5 and TRBJ1-2, with TRBD1 identical over 7 bases. Germline loops: CDR1 MNHEY, CDR2 SVGAGI. This CDR3 comprises 14 residues. The V and J ends lost 4 bases and 0 bases, in that order; junction bases with no gene match: 2. The CDR3 is CASSSTGTNYGYTF. In DNA form, the CDR3 reads TGTGCCAGCAGTTCGACAGGGACTAACTATGGCTACACCTTC.

This chain joins TRBV6-5 and TRBJ1-5; D ambiguous. V was trimmed by 0 bases and J by 7 bases, leaving 7 bases between them. Germline CDR1 MNHEY, CDR2 SVGAGI. This CDR3 contains 13 residues. CDR3 protein: CASSYSRVQPQHF. CDR3 DNA sequence: TGTGCCAGCAGTTACTCGAGGGTGCAGCCCCAGCATTTT.

This clone was recorded a few times. The chain joins TRBV11-2 to TRBJ1-4; no clear D. This CDR3 comprises 15 residues. The germline V gene encodes CDR1 SGHAT and CDR2 FQNNGV. The V and J ends lost 0 bases and 5 bases respectively, with 10 bases between them. The CDR3 coding sequence is TGTGCCAGCAGCTTAGATAGGCTGAAAAATGAAAAACTGTTTTTT. Translated: CASSLDRLKNEKLFF.

This clone was seen once. This chain joins TRBV28 and TRBJ1-5; weak D call: TRBD1 (5 bases). Germline CDR1 MDHEN, CDR2 SYDVKM. V lost 2 bases and J lost 2, with 10 bases in between. The CDR3 spans 15 residues. The chain's CDR3 is CASSLGLGGNQPQHF. The CDR3 nucleotides read TGTGCCAGCAGTTTAGGCCTGGGGGGCAATCAGCCCCAGCATTTT.

This chain links TRBV9 with TRBJ1-2; D ambiguous. Germline-derived CDR1 and CDR2 are SGDLS and YYNGEE. The CDR3 has 14 residues. The V end lost 0 bases, the J end lost 0 bases, and 6 bases lay between the germline ends. In DNA form, the CDR3 reads TGTGCCAGCAGCGTAGGAAGCACTAACTATGGCTACACCTTC. Translation gives CASSVGSTNYGYTF.

The chain uses TRBV6-5 and TRBJ2-2; either TRBD1 or TRBD2 may supply D (6 bases each). The germline V gene has CDR1 MNHEY and CDR2 SVGAGI. CDR3 length: 15 residues. With 6 bases removed from V and 3 bases from J, the gap between germline ends came to 14 bases. The CDR3 sequence: CASRNRAGHTGELFF. The CDR3 DNA reads TGTGCCAGCAGGAACAGGGCGGGGCACACCGGGGAGCTGTTTTTT.

This chain joins TRBV19 and TRBJ2-7, with D possibly TRBD2 on 6 matching bases. V was shortened by 6 bases and J by 6 bases, with 18 bases between the two germline ends. Germline V gene sequence: CDR1 LNHDA, CDR2 SQIVND (reference sequence). The CDR3 is made up of 14 amino acids. CDR3 coding DNA: TGTGCCAGTAGGGAAACGGCGGGAAGGGGCGAGCAGTACTTC. As protein: CASRETAGRGEQYF.

This CDR3 reads CAWNGGHQSEKLFF. The CDR3 nucleotides read TGTGCCTGGAACGGGGGCCACCAAAGTGAAAAACTGTTTTTT. The chain uses TRBV30 and TRBJ1-4; a possible D gene is TRBD1 (6 bases). In germline, CDR1 is GTSNPN, CDR2 SVGIG (reference sequence). V gave up 4 bases and J gave up 7 bases, with 16 bases separating them. This CDR3 has 14 residues.

This chain uses TRBV6-5 with TRBJ2-7; D might be TRBD1 (5 bases). Germline V gives CDR1 MNHEY, CDR2 SVGAGI. This CDR3 has 14 amino acids. Trimming left V 0 bases short and J 2 bases short, with 8 bases between. The DNA for the CDR3 is TGTGCCAGCAGTTACTCCAGGGTGCCCTACGAGCAGTACTTC. Protein: CASSYSRVPYEQYF.